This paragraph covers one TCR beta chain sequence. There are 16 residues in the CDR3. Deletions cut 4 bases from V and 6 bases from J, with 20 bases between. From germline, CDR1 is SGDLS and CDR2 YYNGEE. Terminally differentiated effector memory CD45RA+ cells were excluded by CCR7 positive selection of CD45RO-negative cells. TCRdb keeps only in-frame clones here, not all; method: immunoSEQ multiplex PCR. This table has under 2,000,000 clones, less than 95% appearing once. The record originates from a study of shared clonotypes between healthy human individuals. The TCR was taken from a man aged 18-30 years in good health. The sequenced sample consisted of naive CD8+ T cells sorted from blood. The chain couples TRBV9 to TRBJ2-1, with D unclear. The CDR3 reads CASSRAGTEDANEQFF. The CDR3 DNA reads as TGTGCCAGCAGCCGTGCTGGCACAGAGGATGCCAATGAGCAGTTCTTC.